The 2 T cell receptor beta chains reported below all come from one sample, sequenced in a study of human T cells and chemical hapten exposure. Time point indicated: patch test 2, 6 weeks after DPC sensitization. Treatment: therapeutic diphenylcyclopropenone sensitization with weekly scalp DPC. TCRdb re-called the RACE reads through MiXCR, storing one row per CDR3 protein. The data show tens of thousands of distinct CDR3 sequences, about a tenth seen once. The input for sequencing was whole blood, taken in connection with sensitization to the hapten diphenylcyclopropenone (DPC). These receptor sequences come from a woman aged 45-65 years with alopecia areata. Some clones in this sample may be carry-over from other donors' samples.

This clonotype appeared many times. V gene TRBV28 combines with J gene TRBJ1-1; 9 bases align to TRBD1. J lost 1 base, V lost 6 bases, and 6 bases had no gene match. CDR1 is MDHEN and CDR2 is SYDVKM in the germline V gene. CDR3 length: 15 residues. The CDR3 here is CASSLEDRGNTEAFF. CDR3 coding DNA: TGTGCCAGCAGCCTGGAGGACAGGGGGAACACTGAAGCTTTCTTT.

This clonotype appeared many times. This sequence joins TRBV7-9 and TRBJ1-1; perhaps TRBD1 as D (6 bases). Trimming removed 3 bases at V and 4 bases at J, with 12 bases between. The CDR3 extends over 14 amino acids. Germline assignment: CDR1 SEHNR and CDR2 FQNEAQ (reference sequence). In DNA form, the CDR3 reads TGTGCCAGCAGCTTTCAACAGGGTGGCACTGAAGCTTTCTTT. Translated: CASSFQQGGTEAFF.